The T cell receptor beta chain described here comes from a study of T-cell memory formation after mild COVID-19. In TCRdb, the 5' RACE reads were re-called with MiXCR into one record per CDR3 protein. The table lists about 560,000 distinct CDR3 sequences, 18% of them singletons. This clonotype has ten or more counts. This sequence was found in an adult woman who had mild COVID-19 (a few samples of this study predate the infection). Cell type and time point are not known. Sequencing was carried out using PBMCs or a T cell subset sorted from them (not recorded which).

As DNA, the CDR3 is TGCAGTACGCGCTCGAGGGCCGGGGAGACCCAGTACTTC. Its translation is CSTRSRAGETQYF. The chain has TRBV20-1 and TRBJ2-5; D is perhaps TRBD2 (5 bases). V was pared by 8 bases and J by 5 bases, with 18 bases between. Germline CDR1 reads DFQATT; CDR2 reads SNEGSKA (reference sequence). This CDR3 has 13 residues.